A selection of T cell receptor beta chains follows, all from one sample in a study of T cell responses to AZD1222 COVID-19 vaccine. TCRdb's copy holds only in-frame clones and misses some; the assay was immunoSEQ multiplex PCR. In the table there are approximately 100,000 clones, 90% of which are singletons. The sample consisted of peripheral blood, taken on day 0 of AZD1222 vaccination. These receptors originate from an adult in good health. Both conserved end residues are part of each CDR3. Each record gives: D gene, clone size, J gene, V gene, CDR3 protein, CDR3 DNA. The D gene is left open where the match is weak. Only part of the rows carry a size: once, few, many, or a class if the clone is expanded.

TRBD1,once,TRBJ1-2,TRBV19,CASSIRTGTYGYTF,TGTGCCAGTAGTATTAGGACAGGGACCTATGGCTACACCTTC
TRBD1,-,TRBJ1-1,TRBV19,CASRQGGTEAFF,TGTGCCAGTAGACAGGGGGGCACTGAAGCTTTCTTT
-,-,TRBJ2-1,TRBV28,CASSSRDARGNEQFF,TGTGCCAGCAGCAGCCGGGACGCCAGAGGCAATGAGCAGTTCTTC
-,few,TRBJ1-6,TRBV3-1/TRBV3-2,CASSLHNSPLHF,TGTGCCAGCAGCCTCCATAATTCACCCCTCCACTTT
-,-,TRBJ2-1,TRBV9,CASSPRTVFSYNEQFF,TGTGCCAGCAGCCCGCGAACTGTATTCTCCTACAATGAGCAGTTCTTC
-,-,TRBJ1-2,TRBV3-1/TRBV3-2,CASSHWYDRGWRYTF,TGTGCCAGCAGCCATTGGTACGATCGTGGATGGCGATACACCTTC
-,-,TRBJ2-1,TRBV4-1,CASSQGGTQGNEQFF,TGCGCCAGCAGCCAAGGGGGTACGCAGGGTAATGAGCAGTTCTTC
-,once,TRBJ2-6,TRBV28,CASSFEQASGANVLTF,TGTGCCAGCAGTTTCGAACAGGCCTCTGGGGCCAACGTCCTGACTTTC
TRBD2,-,TRBJ2-1,TRBV9,CASSVNREGGYNEQFF,TGTGCCAGCAGCGTCAATCGGGAGGGGGGGTACAATGAGCAGTTCTTC
-,-,TRBJ2-5,TRBV18,CASSFQGSAAQETQYF,TGTGCCAGCTCGTTTCAGGGGTCGGCGGCCCAAGAGACCCAGTACTTC